Below, 6 T cell receptor beta chains from the same sample are listed, as sequenced in a study of blood T cell repertoires in COVID-19. TCRdb's copy holds only in-frame clones and misses some; the assay was immunoSEQ multiplex PCR. The sample consists of 49,000 or so clones, approximately 85% of them appearing once. Sequencing was done on a sample of peripheral blood. All receptors come from a woman aged 80 or over with COVID-19, enrolled during active disease.

This clone has a single count. V gene TRBV6-6 combines with J gene TRBJ1-3, with a possible D match to TRBD1 (6 bases). Trimming took 8 bases from V and 2 from J, leaving 13 bases between them. The CDR3 has 14 amino acids. Germline lookup yields CDR1 MNHNY and CDR2 SVGAGI (reference sequence). The CDR3 DNA is TGTGCCAGCGTCAGGGGTGCCACTGGAAACACCATATATTTT. Protein: CASVRGATGNTIYF.

This chain links TRBV6-5 with TRBJ2-7, with D tentatively TRBD2 (5 bases). The germline V gene encodes CDR1 MNHEY and CDR2 SVGAGI. V was clipped by 6 bases and J by 3 bases, with 15 bases between them. This CDR3 has 14 amino acids. CDR3 nucleotide sequence: TGTGCCAGCAGCCTAACTAGTAGGCGCTACGAGCAGTACTTC. Protein sequence: CASSLTSRRYEQYF.

A single count supports this clone. This sequence joins TRBV18 and TRBJ1-1; 10 nucleotides match TRBD1. Trimming took 0 bases from V and 1 from J; bases not matched to a gene: 2. Germline V gene sequence: CDR1 KGHSH, CDR2 LQKENI. The CDR3 covers 16 residues. The CDR3 protein is CASSPPTGGWNTEAFF. The CDR3 nucleotides read TGTGCCAGCTCACCACCGACAGGGGGCTGGAACACTGAAGCTTTCTTT.

This clone was picked up one time. The J gene is TRBJ2-1, the V gene TRBV27; TRBD2 aligns across 15 bases. Germline CDR1 reads MNHEY; CDR2 reads SMNVEV (reference sequence). Germline trimming cut 5 bases from V and 4 bases from J; bases unmatched to any gene: 6. CDR3 length: 17 residues. CDR3 sequence reads: CASSPRTSGRDYNEQFF. DNA for the CDR3: TGTGCCAGCAGTCCCCGGACTAGCGGGAGGGATTACAATGAGCAGTTCTTC.

V usage is TRBV2 and J usage is TRBJ2-1; 8 bases are a match to TRBD1. This CDR3 has 19 residues. The germline CDR1 and CDR2 sequences are SNHLY and FYNNEI. V trimming: 6 bases; J trimming: 0 bases; junction bases outside the gene matches: 16. CDR3 DNA: TGTGCCAGCAGATCGAAGGACAGGGTCCTACTTGGCTCCTACAATGAGCAGTTCTTC. It yields the protein CASRSKDRVLLGSYNEQFF.

This chain links TRBV7-8 with TRBJ2-7; weak D call: TRBD1 (5 bases). The V and J ends lost 0 bases and 2 bases respectively, with 8 bases between them. The CDR3 length is 14 residues. Looked up from germline, CDR1 is SGHVS and CDR2 is FQNEAQ. The DNA of the CDR3 is TGTGCCAGCAGCTTAGCGGGGCGAGCCTACGAGCAGTACTTC. It yields the protein CASSLAGRAYEQYF.